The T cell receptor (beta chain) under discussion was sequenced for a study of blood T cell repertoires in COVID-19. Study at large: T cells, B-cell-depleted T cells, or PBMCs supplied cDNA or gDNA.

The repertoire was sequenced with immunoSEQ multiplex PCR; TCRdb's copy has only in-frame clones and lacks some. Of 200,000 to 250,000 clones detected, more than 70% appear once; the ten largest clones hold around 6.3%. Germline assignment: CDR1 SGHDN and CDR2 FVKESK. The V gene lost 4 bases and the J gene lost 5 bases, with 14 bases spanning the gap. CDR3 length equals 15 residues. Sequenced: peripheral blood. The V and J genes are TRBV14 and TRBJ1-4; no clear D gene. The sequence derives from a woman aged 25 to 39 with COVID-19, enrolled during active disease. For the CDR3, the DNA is TGTGCCAGCAGCCCCTGGCCCCCGAACAATGAAAAACTGTTTTTT. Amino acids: CASSPWPPNNEKLFF. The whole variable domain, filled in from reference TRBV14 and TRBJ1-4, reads EAGVTQFPSHSVIEKGQTVTLRCDPISGHDNLYWYRRVMGKEIKFLLHFVKESKQDESGMPNNRFLAERTGGTYSTLKVQPAELEDSGVYFCASSPWPPNNEKLFFGSGTQLSVL.